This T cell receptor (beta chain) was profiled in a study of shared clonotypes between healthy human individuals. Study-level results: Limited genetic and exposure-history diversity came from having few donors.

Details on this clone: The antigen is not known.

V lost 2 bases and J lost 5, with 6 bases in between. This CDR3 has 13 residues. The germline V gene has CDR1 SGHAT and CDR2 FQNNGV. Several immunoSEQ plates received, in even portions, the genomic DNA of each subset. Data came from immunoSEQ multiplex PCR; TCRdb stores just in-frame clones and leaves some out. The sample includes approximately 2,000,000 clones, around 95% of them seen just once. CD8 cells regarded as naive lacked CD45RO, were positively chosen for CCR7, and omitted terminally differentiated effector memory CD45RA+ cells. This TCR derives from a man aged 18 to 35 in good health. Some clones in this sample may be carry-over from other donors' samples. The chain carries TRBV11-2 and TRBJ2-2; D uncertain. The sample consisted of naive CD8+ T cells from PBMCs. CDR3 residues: CASSLMGTGELFF. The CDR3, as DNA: TGTGCCAGCAGCTTAATGGGAACCGGGGAGCTGTTTTTT.